This T cell receptor beta chain was documented in a study of T-cell memory formation after mild COVID-19. As for the study in general: Most TCR clusters belonged to a single donor.

From 5'RACE with constant-segment primers came TCR alpha and TCR beta cDNA libraries that carried sample barcodes and UMIs. From the 5' RACE reads, TCRdb called clonotypes with MiXCR, one entry per CDR3 protein. The top ten clones hold approximately 8.4% of a sample with hundreds of thousands of distinct CDR3 sequences, around 20% of them seen once. V was shortened by 3 bases and J by 5 bases, with 25 bases between the two germline ends. Germline V gene sequence: CDR1 SGHTA, CDR2 FQGTGA. There are 18 residues in the CDR3. Broader study findings: Cross-reactive memory apparently joined, as some responding clones appeared in pre-infection memory. Later expanders leaned CD4+, whereas day 15 to 85 contracting clones were balanced CD4/CD8.

In its sample, this clonotype was seen a few times. Antigen unknown. The sequenced sample was PBMCs or a T cell subset sorted from them (not recorded which). The rearrangement joins TRBV7-3 to TRBJ2-5; D not resolved. The origin of this receptor is an adult woman who had mild COVID-19 (a few samples of this study predate the infection). Cell type and time point are not known. CDR3 protein: CASSFGVFPDGHGETQYF. In DNA form, the CDR3 reads TGTGCCAGCAGCTTCGGTGTTTTCCCGGATGGGCATGGGGAGACCCAGTACTTC. Supplemented by reference TRBV7-3 and TRBJ2-5, the full variable domain reads GAGVSQTPSNKVTEKGKYVELRCDPISGHTALYWYRQSLGQGPEFLIYFQGTGAADDSGLPNDRFFAVRPEGSVSTLKIQRTERGDSAVYLCASSFGVFPDGHGETQYFGPGTRLLVL.